One sample yielded the 7 T cell receptor beta chains listed below, sequenced in a study of metastatic and nonmetastatic thyroid tumors. Through MiXCR, TCRdb re-clonotyped the PCR reads. This sample has about 32,000 clones, with approximately 7.4% found just once. There were no patients who had received any treatment before thyroid surgery. The sequencing sample was made of blood. The receptor set was obtained from a female donor with papillary thyroid cancer or a benign thyroid nodule (not recorded which). Some clones in this sample may be carry-over from other donors' samples.

This clone was counted at least ten times. The rearrangement uses TRBV28 and TRBJ2-1; 7 bases are shared with TRBD2. Per germline, CDR1 MDHEN and CDR2 SYDVKM. V lost 2 bases, J lost 8 bases, and 3 bases stayed unmatched. The CDR3 loop spans 13 amino acids. CDR3 DNA sequence: TGTGCCAGCAGTTTAGGGACTACGGATGAGCAGTTCTTC. Its protein product is CASSLGTTDEQFF.

This clone was seen ten or more times. The rearrangement joins TRBV6-2 or TRBV6-3 to TRBJ1-2, with TRBD1 matching over 8 bases. The V and J ends lost 6 bases and 6 bases, in that order; junction bases with no gene match: 6. The CDR3 totals 13 residues. Per germline, CDR1 MNHEY and CDR2 SVGEGT. DNA of the CDR3: TGTGCCAGCAGACTGGACAGGGCCCATGGCTACACCTTC. Translated, it gives CASRLDRAHGYTF.

This clone came up a few times. Since a much larger clone is just one base distant, this may be a read error. The CDR3 nucleotides are TGTGCTAGTGGTTTGGTGACAGGACTAAACACTGAAGCTTTCTTT. Its translation: CASGLVTGLNTEAFF. This chain uses TRBV12-5 with TRBJ1-1; D is possibly TRBD1 (6 bases). This CDR3 is built from 15 residues. V dropped 0 bases and J dropped 2 bases, with 10 bases sitting between them. In germline, CDR1 is LGHNT, CDR2 FRNRAP.

This clone was observed many times. V usage is TRBV11-1 and J usage is TRBJ2-7, with 8 bases fitting TRBD2. From germline, CDR1 is SGHAT and CDR2 FQDESV (reference sequence). V shed 2 bases and J 7 bases; nucleotides not matched to a gene: 10. This CDR3 region has 15 residues. CDR3 protein: CASSLLPRTGGEQYF. As DNA, the CDR3 is TGTGCCAGCAGCTTATTGCCGCGGACGGGAGGGGAGCAGTACTTC. Full variable domain (rest looked up from reference TRBV11-1 and TRBJ2-7): EAEVAQSPRYKITEKSQAVAFWCDPISGHATLYWYRQILGQGPELLVQFQDESVVDDSQLPKDRFSAERLKGVDSTLKIQPAELGDSAMYLCASSLLPRTGGEQYFGPGTRLTVT.

Points on this clone: This may be a read error, as it is one base from a much larger clone. The rearrangement uses TRBV6-2 or TRBV6-3 and TRBJ2-5, with a possible D match to TRBD1 (5 bases). Germline lookup yields CDR1 MNHEY and CDR2 SVGEGT. The CDR3 length is 15 residues. CDR3 loop: CASSYSTVRQEAQYF. CDR3 nucleotide sequence: TGTGCCAGCAGTTACTCGACAGTAAGACAAGAGGCCCAGTACTTC.

In this sample, this clone turned up many times. The chain combines TRBV9 with TRBJ1-4, with TRBD1 matching 11 bases. Germline V gene lookup returns CDR1 SGDLS and CDR2 YYNGEE. Trimming cost V 0 bases and J 6 bases; bases outside gene matches: 4. This CDR3 has 16 residues. CDR3 sequence reads: CASSVAPGQGDEKLFF. The CDR3 DNA reads as TGTGCCAGCAGCGTAGCCCCGGGACAGGGGGATGAAAAACTGTTTTTT.

This clone appeared many times. This sequence may be a read error, since a much larger clone differs from it by one base. V gene TRBV12-3 or TRBV12-4 combines with J gene TRBJ2-1; D not resolved. The CDR3 extends over 11 amino acids. This CDR3 is CANSYSNEQFF. In DNA form, the CDR3 reads TGTGCCAACAGTTACAGCAATGAGCAGTTCTTC.